This T cell receptor beta chain was sequenced for a study of shared clonotypes between healthy human individuals. Background on the study: Each donor's CD4 naive and CD4 memory cells filled three plates apiece, CD8 naive two, and CD8 memory one.

About this clone: The target antigen is unknown.

Study-level findings and limits: Generation probability values for non-shared clonotypes were lower than those for clonotypes shared by all four donors.

Trimming took 0 bases from V and 5 from J; bases not matched to a gene: 14. The CDR3 length is 19 residues. Looked up from germline, CDR1 is SGHRS and CDR2 is YFSETQ. Replicate PCRs run on sorted subsets employed approximately 200 ng DNA, approximately 30,000 T cell genomes. Source study methods: Filtering differed for immunoSEQ, which gave only junction sequences without quality scores. Using immunoSEQ multiplex PCR, the repertoire was profiled, and TCRdb retains in-frame clones only, with some absent. The V and J calls and clone size are taken from that table; D and trimming were inferred from the DNA. The sample lists about 700,000 clones, 74% seen once, with about 1.7% in the top ten.

The chain has TRBV5-1 and TRBJ2-1, with 10 nucleotides matching TRBD2. Sequencing used memory CD4+ T cells sorted from blood. Noted subset: CD45RA-negative fraction. The clonotype comes from a woman in her thirties in good health. The CDR3 DNA sequence: TGCGCCAGCAGCTTGGCCAGGTTTGGAGCGGGAGGGCCGAACAATGAGCAGTTCTTC. Amino acids: CASSLARFGAGGPNNEQFF.